This T cell receptor beta chain was documented in a study of T cells in localized non-small cell lung cancer. Notes on the study in general: Detection in adjacent lung was observed for a median 57 of the top 100 tumor clones. The study linked higher blood T cell density to longer overall survival. Sequencing covered just one tumor region, so heterogeneity cannot be ruled out. Uninvolved adjacent lung showed higher T cell clonality than tumor.

V gave up 5 bases and J gave up 3 bases, with 17 bases separating them. From germline, CDR1 is SGHAT and CDR2 FQNNGV. This CDR3 has 15 residues. Generated by immunoSEQ multiplex PCR, the TCRdb table keeps only in-frame clones and is missing some. The table includes roughly 58,000 clones, roughly 79% detected once. Comment on this clone: What it recognizes is unknown.

The clonotype was recovered from a man aged 40 to 69 with stage II lung adenocarcinoma. Sequenced material: PBMCs, taken before any cancer treatment. The chain links TRBV11-2 to TRBJ2-7; a possible D gene is TRBD1 (6 bases). For the CDR3, the DNA is TGTGCCAGCAGCCCCTACAGGGCTGGCGGCTACGAGCAGTACTTC. This translates into CASSPYRAGGYEQYF.